A single sample is the source of the 10 T cell receptor beta chains below, sequenced in a study of regulatory T cells in long-lasting Graves disease. This sample's time point: newly diagnosed GD, antithyroid drugs for less than 3 months. The TCR library was made from RNA extracted from PBMCs. Library construction for TCR beta used iRepertoire HTBI primers and Arm-PCR of CDR3 regions. TCRdb re-called the multiplex PCR reads through MiXCR, storing one row per CDR3 protein. The data show some 560,000 distinct CDR3 sequences, roughly a sixth seen once. This same sample was also taken into another study, of T cells in Graves' hyperthyroidism and ophthalmopathy.

The material sequenced was peripheral blood mononuclear cells (PBMCs), taken at new diagnosis, from a patient treated with antithyroid drugs. All receptors derive from a woman aged 35 to 59 with Graves disease.

There are a few counts of this clonotype. The gene calls are TRBV7-3 and TRBJ1-1; a weak D match, TRBD1 (6 bases). The CDR3 has 15 residues. Germline assignment: CDR1 SGHTA and CDR2 FQGTGA. The V end was cut by 3 bases, the J end by 2 bases, with 13 bases between. CDR3: CASSLGGLDNTEAFF. The CDR3 DNA follows: TGTGCCAGCAGCTTGGGGGGCTTAGACAACACTGAAGCTTTCTTT.

This clonotype has at least ten counts. The chain couples TRBV9 to TRBJ1-2; D may be TRBD1 (5 bases). Trimming took 2 bases from V and 3 from J, leaving 11 bases between them. The CDR3 is made up of 14 amino acids. The germline CDR1 and CDR2 sequences are SGDLS and YYNGEE. CDR3 DNA: TGTGCCAGCAGCGTTGGCGGGGGAGACTATGGCTACACCTTC. Encoded protein: CASSVGGGDYGYTF.

Notes on this clonotype: This likely traces to a read error, being one base from a far larger clone. J is TRBJ1-5 and V is TRBV6-1; 8 bases are a match to TRBD1. Germline V lookup: CDR1 MNHNS, CDR2 SASEGT. With V trimmed by 6 bases and J by 7 bases, 8 bases remained unmatched. The CDR3 is 14 amino acids. The CDR3 nucleotides read TGTGCCAGCAGCGGGGCAGGGGGCAGGCAGCCCCAGCATTTT. It is translated as CASSGAGGRQPQHF.

This clonotype was recorded at least ten times. The V call is TRBV28, the J call TRBJ1-1; D is possibly TRBD1 (5 bases). V was clipped by 6 bases and J by 1 base, with 9 bases between them. Germline CDR1 MDHEN, CDR2 SYDVKM. The CDR3 has 13 residues. The CDR3 is CASRDTANTEAFF. The CDR3, as DNA: TGTGCCAGCAGGGACACAGCGAACACTGAAGCTTTCTTT.

The rearrangement links TRBV2 to TRBJ2-7, with TRBD1 matching over 8 bases. The CDR3 contains 16 residues. Germline CDR1 and CDR2: SNHLY and FYNNEI. Germline trimming cut 1 base from V and 3 bases from J; bases unmatched to any gene: 8. The CDR3 DNA reads TGTGCCAGCAGTGAAGGATTTGGACAGGGAGGCTACGAGCAGTACTTC. Its protein is CASSEGFGQGGYEQYF.

This clonotype occurred a few times. The genes are TRBV3-1 and TRBJ1-5; no clear D. Trimming left V 0 bases short and J 5 bases short, with 20 bases between. The length of the CDR3 is 18 residues. Germline V gene data show CDR1 as LGHDT and CDR2 as YNNKEL (reference sequence). CDR3 nucleotide sequence: TGTGCCAGCAGCCAAGACGTAATAGCAAGTACGGTGGATCAGCCCCAGCATTTT. Its translation: CASSQDVIASTVDQPQHF. The full variable domain, with the rest looked up from reference TRBV3-1 and TRBJ1-5, is DTAVSQTPKYLVTQMGNDKSIKCEQNLGHDTMYWYKQDSKKFLKIMFSYNNKELIINETVPNRFSPKSPDKAHLNLHINSLELGDSAVYFCASSQDVIASTVDQPQHFGDGTRLSIL.

V and J are TRBV28 and TRBJ1-2; tentatively, D is TRBD1 (5 bases). The length of the CDR3 is 14 residues. Germline V gene lookup returns CDR1 MDHEN and CDR2 SYDVKM. V gave up 5 bases and J gave up 4 bases, with 14 bases separating them. CDR3 DNA sequence: TGTGCCAGCAGTCCGCAGGGAGGAGGCTATGGCTACACCTTC. It translates to CASSPQGGGYGYTF.

There are many counts of this clonotype. The chain links TRBV5-1 to TRBJ1-1; D gene uncertain. Trimming took 3 bases from V and 0 from J, leaving 9 bases between them. The germline V gene has CDR1 SGHRS and CDR2 YFSETQ. This CDR3 has 14 amino acids. The DNA of the CDR3 is TGCGCCAGCAGCTCGGGCCGCTTGAACACTGAAGCTTTCTTT. It encodes CASSSGRLNTEAFF.

The chain combines TRBV11-3 with TRBJ1-2; D is undetermined. The V end was cut by 2 bases, the J end by 2 bases, with 9 bases between. The CDR3 runs to 14 residues. The germline V gene encodes CDR1 SGHNT and CDR2 YENEEA. CDR3 loop: CASSLSQNNYGYTF. As DNA, the CDR3 is TGTGCCAGCAGCTTAAGCCAGAACAACTATGGCTACACCTTC.

This clonotype occurred a few times. Given a much more abundant clone one base away, this may be a read error. The conserved phenylalanine or tryptophan normally closing the CDR3 is absent here, so this likely arose from a read error. The genes are TRBV12-3 or TRBV12-4 and TRBJ1-1; D not resolved. V lost 2 bases to trimming and J lost 1 base, with 5 bases between them. The CDR3 loop spans 13 amino acids. DNA of the CDR3: TGTGCCAGCAGTTTAAAGGAGAACACTGAAGCTTTCCTT. Amino acids: CASSLKENTEAFL.